This TCR beta chain was recorded in a study of OX40 agonist ivuxolimab in advanced cancers. On the study more broadly: Every 2 weeks, ivuxolimab was infused into the patients intravenously at between 0.01 and 10 mg/kg. The group had a mean age of approximately 60 years, ranged from roughly 20 to 79, and was 80% to 90% male.

Germline V gene sequence: CDR1 SGHRS, CDR2 YFSETQ. Trimming removed 5 bases at V and 0 bases at J, with 12 bases between. The length of the CDR3 is 16 residues. This clone was counted a few times. No antigen is known for it. Whole-study results and caveats: Researchers did not determine the expanded peripheral T cells' antigen specificity. Both blood CD4+ and CD8+ T cells showed clonal growth by week 6 at 0.1 to 3.0 mg/kg.

Libraries were prepared by immunoSEQ multiplex PCR; TCRdb keeps only in-frame clonotypes and omits some of them. The data hold about 78,000 clones, with around 94% observed a single time. The material was CD4+ or CD8+ T cells sorted from blood, obtained in a trial of the OX40 agonist ivuxolimab. The chain joins TRBV5-1 to TRBJ2-6; TRBD2 might be the D (5 bases). This receptor was taken from an adult with an advanced solid tumor such as melanoma, head and neck, liver or kidney cancer. The CDR3 DNA sequence: TGCGCCAGCAGTTCGGGATCCCCCTCTGGGGCCAACGTCCTGACTTTC. Residues: CASSSGSPSGANVLTF.